A single sample is the source of the 18 T cell receptor beta chains below, sequenced in a study of siplizumab effects on memory and regulatory T cells. Generated by immunoSEQ multiplex PCR, the TCRdb table keeps only in-frame clones and is missing some. The sample holds approximately 9,700 clones; around 40% are singletons and the top ten take 9.5% to 12%. Antigens for these TCRs are unknown. The mixed lymphocyte reaction cells were cocultured at 37°C for 6 to 7 days. Sequencing input: CFSE-low (dividing) CD8+ T cells sorted from an allogeneic mixed lymphocyte reaction. These receptors all come from a human donor in good health; the cells came from an allogeneic mixed lymphocyte reaction.

In regard to this clone: The junction departs from germline at one end; a sequencing error may be responsible. The chain uses TRBV27 and TRBJ2-1; 12 nucleotides agree with TRBD2. CDR3 length equals 15 residues. Germline assignment: CDR1 MNHEY and CDR2 SMNVEV (reference sequence). CDR3 in amino acids: CAGSPGTSGHNEQFF. DNA for the CDR3: TGTGCCGGCAGTCCCGGGACTAGCGGGCACAATGAGCAGTTCTTC.

This chain links TRBV10-1 with TRBJ2-5; no reliable D call. Between the trimmed V and J ends, which lost 6 bases and 5 bases, there was a span of 16 bases. CDR3 length: 14 residues. Germline V gives CDR1 WNHNN, CDR2 SYGVQD (reference sequence). CDR3 protein: CASSLGPPTETQYF. CDR3 nucleotide sequence: TGCGCCAGCAGCCTTGGACCCCCCACGGAGACCCAGTACTTC.

This chain links TRBV7-9 with TRBJ2-7; TRBD1 or TRBD2 may be the D gene (6 bases each). The CDR3 runs 14 residues. V lost 3 bases and J lost 0, with 9 bases in between. Germline loops: CDR1 SEHNR, CDR2 FQNEAQ (reference sequence). The CDR3 loop reads CASSFGGPSYEQYF. The CDR3 DNA follows: TGTGCCAGCAGCTTTGGGGGGCCCTCCTACGAGCAGTACTTC.

This chain uses TRBV5-1 with TRBJ1-1, with TRBD1 matching 7 bases. The CDR3 has 15 residues. Per the germline V gene, CDR1 is SGHRS and CDR2 is YFSETQ. The junction had 7 bases not matched to a gene; V was cut back by 4 bases and J by 1 base. CDR3 coding DNA: TGCGCCAGCAGCCTATGGACAGGAGGGAACACTGAAGCTTTCTTT. It is translated as CASSLWTGGNTEAFF.

Judged by abundance, this clone is medium-sized. The chain carries TRBV2 and TRBJ1-1; 8 positions match TRBD1. Germline CDR1 reads SNHLY; CDR2 reads FYNNEI. With 8 bases clipped from V and 3 bases from J, the junction kept 5 bases outside the gene matches. The CDR3 has 13 residues. The CDR3 loop is CASGQGRYTEAFF. For the CDR3, the DNA is TGTGCCAGCGGACAGGGTCGGTACACTGAAGCTTTCTTT.

The gene calls are TRBV6-5 and TRBJ2-7; maybe TRBD1 (5 bases). CDR3 size: 15 residues. The germline V gene has CDR1 MNHEY and CDR2 SVGAGI. The ends were cut back, 6 bases at V and 5 bases at J, with 20 bases in the middle. Written as DNA, the CDR3 is TGTGCCAGCAGGCCCGGTAGGGGCGCCCAAAACGAGCAGTACTTC. Protein product: CASRPGRGAQNEQYF.

This clone was seen a handful of times. The genes are TRBV11-2 and TRBJ2-7, with D perhaps assigned TRBD1 or TRBD2 (5 bases each). Trimming took 2 bases from V and 3 from J, leaving 14 bases between them. Germline values: CDR1 SGHAT, CDR2 FQNNGV. CDR3 length: 15 residues. CDR3 sequence reads: CASSLLGDGYYEQYF. DNA for the CDR3: TGTGCCAGCAGCTTACTTGGGGACGGTTACTACGAGCAGTACTTC.

The V call is TRBV2, the J call TRBJ2-7; D not certain. The CDR3 is 11 residues long. Per germline, CDR1 SNHLY and CDR2 FYNNEI. The V end lost 7 bases, the J end lost 3 bases, and 7 bases lay between the germline ends. The CDR3 is CASMGGYEQYF. CDR3 coding DNA: TGTGCCAGCATGGGTGGCTACGAGCAGTACTTC.

The CDR3 reads CASSQNGQGIDEQYF. In DNA form, the CDR3 reads TGCGCCAGCAGCCAAAACGGACAGGGGATCGACGAGCAGTACTTC. The gene calls are TRBV4-1 and TRBJ2-7, with TRBD1 identical over 9 bases. The CDR3 loop spans 15 amino acids. The trim removed 2 bases at V and 5 bases at J, leaving 7 bases unmatched. Germline assignment: CDR1 MGHRA and CDR2 YSYEKL.

This clone was seen a few times. The chain employs TRBV4-1 and TRBJ2-7; no reliable D call. The V end was cut by 0 bases, the J end by 0 bases, with 6 bases between. Germline-derived CDR1 and CDR2 are MGHRA and YSYEKL. The CDR3 contains 14 residues. The CDR3 region has the DNA TGCGCCAGCAGCCAAGAGCAGGCCTCCTACGAGCAGTACTTC. This sequence encodes CASSQEQASYEQYF.

This clone has just a few counts. The chain has TRBV12-5 and TRBJ2-4; tentatively, D is TRBD2 (6 bases). V lost 2 bases, J lost 0 bases, and 20 bases lay in between. This CDR3 spans 19 amino acids. Germline V gives CDR1 LGHNT, CDR2 FRNRAP. This CDR3 is CASGLIYNSGEVAKNIQYF. The CDR3 DNA is TGTGCTAGTGGTTTGATTTATAACTCGGGGGAGGTAGCCAAAAACATTCAGTACTTC. Drawing the rest from reference TRBV12-5 and TRBJ2-4, the complete variable domain is DARVTQTPRHKVTEMGQEVTMRCQPILGHNTVFWYRQTMMQGLELLAYFRNRAPLDDSGMPKDRFSAEMPDATLATLKIQPSEPRDSAVYFCASGLIYNSGEVAKNIQYFGAGTRLSVL.

This clone was counted only a few times. V gene TRBV6-6 combines with J gene TRBJ1-2; D gene ambiguous. The CDR3 runs to 14 residues. CDR1 and CDR2 (germline): MNHNY, SVGAGI (reference sequence). Deletions cut 0 bases from V and 6 bases from J, with 11 bases between. CDR3 in amino acids: CASSYSAFGDGYTF. The CDR3 region has the DNA TGTGCCAGCAGTTACTCGGCATTCGGGGATGGCTACACCTTC.

This clone qualifies as medium-sized. The rearrangement joins TRBV18 to TRBJ2-7; perhaps TRBD2 as D (5 bases). V dropped 5 bases and J dropped 6 bases, with 11 bases sitting between them. CDR3 length: 12 residues. Germline V gene sequence: CDR1 KGHSH, CDR2 LQKENI. The CDR3 DNA is TGTGCCAGCTCAGCCGGGATAGGCGAGCAGTACTTC. This gives the protein CASSAGIGEQYF.

This sequence joins TRBV29-1 and TRBJ2-7, with D unclear. The CDR3 is made up of 11 amino acids. Germline V gene lookup returns CDR1 SQVTM and CDR2 ANQGSEA. Trimming removed 3 bases at V and 0 bases at J, with 3 bases between. In DNA, the CDR3 is TGCAGCGTTGAGGTCTCCTACGAGCAGTACTTC. Amino acid sequence: CSVEVSYEQYF.

This clone was detected only a few times. This sequence joins TRBV27 and TRBJ2-5; D possibly corresponds to TRBD1 (6 bases). CDR3 size: 14 residues. V was shortened by 2 bases and J by 9 bases, with 16 bases between the two germline ends. Germline loops: CDR1 MNHEY, CDR2 SMNVEV (reference sequence). The CDR3 spells CASSLGGGVGAQYF. CDR3 DNA sequence: TGTGCCAGCAGTTTAGGTGGGGGCGTGGGGGCCCAGTACTTC.

As concerns this clone: At the DNA level, this CDR3 is encoded by other sequences in the same sample as well. The V gene is TRBV19, the J gene TRBJ2-1; D unclear. Germline CDR1 and CDR2: LNHDA and SQIVND (reference sequence). V lost 6 bases and J 3 bases, leaving 6 bases between the germline ends. This CDR3 is 12 amino acids long. CDR3 amino acids: CASRTGYNEQFF. As DNA, the CDR3 is TGTGCCAGTAGGACGGGCTACAATGAGCAGTTCTTC.

The chain joins TRBV20-1 to TRBJ2-7, with D unclear. The germline V and J ends were trimmed by 6 bases and 4 bases, with 10 bases remaining between them. CDR3 length: 11 amino acids. Germline V gives CDR1 DFQATT, CDR2 SNEGSKA (reference sequence). CDR3 sequence reads: CSATSAYEQYF. Here the CDR3 DNA reads TGCAGTGCCACCTCCGCTTACGAGCAGTACTTC.

Only one count was recorded for this clone. V gene TRBV4-2 combines with J gene TRBJ2-7; D is undetermined. Germline V CDR1 and CDR2: LGHNA, YNFKEQ. V lost 2 bases and J 1 base, leaving 9 bases between the germline ends. The CDR3 is made up of 14 amino acids. The CDR3, as DNA: TGTGCCAGCAGCCAAAGCTCACCATCCTACGAGCAGTACTTC. This sequence encodes CASSQSSPSYEQYF.